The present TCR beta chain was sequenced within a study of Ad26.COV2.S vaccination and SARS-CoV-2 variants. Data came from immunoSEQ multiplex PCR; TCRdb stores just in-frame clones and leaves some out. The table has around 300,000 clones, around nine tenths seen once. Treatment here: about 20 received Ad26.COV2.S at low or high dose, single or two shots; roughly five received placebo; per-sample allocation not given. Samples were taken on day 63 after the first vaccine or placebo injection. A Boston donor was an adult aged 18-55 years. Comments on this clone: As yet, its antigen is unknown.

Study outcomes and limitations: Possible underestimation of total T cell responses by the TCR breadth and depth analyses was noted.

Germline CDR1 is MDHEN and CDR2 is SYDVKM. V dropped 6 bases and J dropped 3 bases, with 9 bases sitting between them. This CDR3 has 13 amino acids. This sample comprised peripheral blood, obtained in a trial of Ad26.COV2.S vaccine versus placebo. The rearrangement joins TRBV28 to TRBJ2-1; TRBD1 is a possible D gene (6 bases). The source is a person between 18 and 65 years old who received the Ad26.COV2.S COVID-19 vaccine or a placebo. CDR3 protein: CASRTGNYNEQFF. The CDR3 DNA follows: TGTGCCAGCAGGACAGGCAACTACAATGAGCAGTTCTTC.